The TCR beta chain under discussion was sequenced for a study of T cells in Graves' hyperthyroidism and ophthalmopathy. The study's findings and limits: Most thyroid clonotypes expanded above 0.001 were also detected in blood. Ophthalmopathy could be told apart from stable hyperthyroidism with a 13 V-J model.

Cells are PBMCs isolated from approximately 9.2 ml of fresh blood. Of note for this clonotype: Its antigen is unknown.

Germline CDR1 is DFQATT and CDR2 is SNEGSKA (reference sequence). CDR3 size: 14 residues. With 0 bases clipped from V and 6 bases from J, the junction kept 6 bases outside the gene matches. The source material, RNA transcripts, was used to amplify TCR beta CDR3 regions. The primer set for the first-round RT-PCR of the TCR CDR3 was HTBI. Each CDR3 protein is one row after TCRdb ran MiXCR on the multiplex PCR reads. The sample includes about 840,000 distinct CDR3 sequences, about two fifths of them seen just once. The specimen was blood. J is TRBJ2-7 and V is TRBV20-1, with 9 bases that match TRBD1. The clonotype originates from a man younger than 35 with Graves' hyperthyroidism. The chain's CDR3 is CSAREGTGIREQYF. The CDR3 nucleotides are TGCAGTGCTAGAGAAGGGACAGGGATTCGCGAGCAGTACTTC.